This T cell receptor beta chain derives from a study of T cell responses to AZD1222 COVID-19 vaccine. Libraries were prepared by immunoSEQ multiplex PCR; TCRdb keeps only in-frame clonotypes and omits some of them. The sample lists fewer than 200,000 clones, 70% to 90% occurring once. This clone occurred once. Its specificity is unknown. Findings of the study overall: The study reported that nearly half of spike-specific TCRs target unmutated variant regions. The CD4 TCRs associated with vaccination extended across spike and predominated at 160-218 and 743-854. Recipients of AZD1222 seropositive at baseline numbered only 6 or 7.

The germline CDR1 and CDR2 sequences are MDHEN and SYDVKM. The V and J ends lost 4 bases and 0 bases, in that order; junction bases with no gene match: 6. The CDR3 contains 17 residues. The chain employs TRBV28 and TRBJ1-5, with 10 positions matching TRBD1. The receptor was isolated from an adult in good health. The sequenced sample was peripheral blood, obtained on day 0 of AZD1222 vaccination. In nucleotides, the CDR3 is TGTGCCAGCAGTTCTGGACAGGGGGTCTCTAGCAATCAGCCCCAGCATTTT. Its protein product is CASSSGQGVSSNQPQHF.